These T cell receptor beta chains were read from a single sample in a study of Graves' ophthalmopathy and Graves' hyperthyroidism. In TCRdb, the multiplex PCR reads were re-called with MiXCR into one record per CDR3 protein. The table includes under 350,000 distinct CDR3 sequences, roughly a sixth detected once. The sequenced material came from peripheral blood. The source is an adult man with Graves' ophthalmopathy. CDR3s include the opening cysteine and the closing phenylalanine or tryptophan. A D gene is named only where the DNA matches it firmly. A clone size is listed for some rows: how often the clone was seen (once, few, many), or a class if it is expanded.

>14|TRBD1|TRBV20-1|TRBJ2-5|many
TGCAGTGCTCACGGGACAGGCAACCAAGAGACCCAGTACTTC
CSAHGTGNQETQYF
>13|TRBD1|TRBV6-2/TRBV6-3|TRBJ1-1|many
TGTGCCACCAGACAGGGGTCGGGCACTGAAGCTTTCTTT
CATRQGSGTEAFF
>19|TRBD1|TRBV6-8|TRBJ1-2|.
TGTGCCAGTCGACAGGACAGGTCTCATTTGGATGATTATAGCTATGGCTACATCTTC
CASRQDRSHLDDYSYGYIF
>12|.|TRBV30|TRBJ1-2|.
TGTGCCTGGAGTGTAGGTTCGGGCGGCTACACCTTC
CAWSVGSGGYTF
>17|TRBD1|TRBV20-1|TRBJ1-5|many
TGCAGTGCTAGAGCCGGGACAGGTCGTGATAGCAATCAGCCCCAGCATTTT
CSARAGTGRDSNQPQHF
>13|TRBD1|TRBV2|TRBJ1-5|.
TGTGCCAGCTGGACAGGGGACAATCAGCCCCAGCATTTT
CASWTGDNQPQHF
>14|.|TRBV9|TRBJ2-5|.
TGTGCCAGCAGCGTACTCAGCGAAGGGGAGACCCAGTACTTC
CASSVLSEGETQYF
>14|.|TRBV20-1|TRBJ1-1|many
TGCAGTGCTAGAGTCCCCGGTTTGAACACTGAAGCTTTCTTT
CSARVPGLNTEAFF
>15|.|TRBV7-2|TRBJ1-6|many
TGTGCCAGCAGCCCCCGTGAGGAGGCCCCCTCACCCCTCCACTTT
CASSPREEAPSPLHF
>15|TRBD1|TRBV6-2/TRBV6-3|TRBJ1-2|many
TGTGCCAGCAGTACCGCAGGGGACAGGGTTGGTGGCTACACCTTC
CASSTAGDRVGGYTF
>11|.|TRBV6-1|TRBJ1-5|many
TGTGCCAGCAGTGACAATCAGCCCCAGCATTTT
CASSDNQPQHF
>14|.|TRBV28|TRBJ2-5|few
TGTGCCAGCAGTTTATCCGGGTGGGTGGAGACCCAGTACTTC
CASSLSGWVETQYF